The next 31 T cell receptor beta chains were all read from a single sample in a study of Ad26.COV2.S vaccination and SARS-CoV-2 variants. Treatment of the sample: some 20 received Ad26.COV2.S at low or high dose, single or two shots; 5 received placebo; per-sample allocation not given. Sampling was performed 63 days after the first vaccine or placebo injection. TCRdb's table, derived via immunoSEQ multiplex PCR, lists solely in-frame clones and lacks some. The sample carries about 350,000 clones, around nine tenths recorded once. This sample comprised peripheral blood, obtained in a trial of Ad26.COV2.S vaccine versus placebo. Receptors were obtained from a person aged 18 to 59 who received the Ad26.COV2.S COVID-19 vaccine or a placebo.

The J gene is TRBJ1-4, the V gene TRBV3-1 (or the pseudogene TRBV3-2); 10 bases are shared with TRBD1. CDR1 and CDR2 (germline): LGHDT, YNNKEL (reference sequence). With V trimmed by 0 bases and J by 6 bases, 7 bases remained unmatched. The CDR3 runs to 17 residues. The CDR3, as DNA: TGTGCCAGCAGCCAAGATTTTAGGGACAGGGGTGATGAAAAACTGTTTTTT. Translation gives CASSQDFRDRGDEKLFF.

The chain carries TRBV5-3 and TRBJ2-5, with D perhaps TRBD2 (7 bases). TRBV5-3 is sorted into the ORF group, with uncertain function. The CDR3 sequence is 17 residues long. Trimming shortened V by 3 bases and J by 5 bases, and 23 bases separated the two germline ends. The CDR3 sequence: CARSWNSGLPGGETQYF. The DNA of the CDR3 is TGTGCCAGAAGCTGGAACTCGGGACTCCCGGGGGGCGAGACCCAGTACTTC.

The chain joins TRBV12-3 or TRBV12-4 to TRBJ2-2; perhaps TRBD1 as D (5 bases). The germline V and J ends were trimmed by 2 bases and 5 bases, with 6 bases remaining between them. The CDR3 covers 13 residues. This chain's CDR3 is CASSLRGTGELFF. In nucleotides, the CDR3 is TGTGCCAGCAGTTTAAGGGGAACCGGGGAGCTGTTTTTT.

The chain uses TRBV28 and TRBJ2-7, with D tentatively TRBD1 (6 bases). The germline gives CDR1 MDHEN, CDR2 SYDVKM. The CDR3 covers 15 residues. Deletions cut 2 bases from V and 4 bases from J, with 15 bases between. The CDR3 here is CASSLGQGRLYEQYF. Here the CDR3 DNA reads TGTGCCAGCAGTTTAGGGCAGGGGAGACTTTACGAGCAGTACTTC. The full variable domain, rest sourced from reference TRBV28 and TRBJ2-7, is DVKVTQSSRYLVKRTGEKVFLECVQDMDHENMFWYRQDPGLGLRLIYFSYDVKMKEKGDIPEGYSVSREKKERFSLILESASTNQTSMYLCASSLGQGRLYEQYFGPGTRLTVT.

The chain carries TRBV7-9 and TRBJ2-5; D unclear. This CDR3 spans 14 amino acids. Germline lookup yields CDR1 SEHNR and CDR2 FQNEAQ (reference sequence). Trimming shortened V by 3 bases and J by 4 bases, and 12 bases separated the two germline ends. The CDR3, as DNA: TGTGCCAGCAGCTTTCACGGCACGGGAGAGACCCAGTACTTC. It is translated as CASSFHGTGETQYF.

This chain links TRBV5-1 with TRBJ2-7, with 11 bases matching TRBD2. Trimming took 4 bases from V and 7 from J; bases not matched to a gene: 13. There are 16 residues in the CDR3. Germline CDR1 is SGHRS and CDR2 is YFSETQ. CDR3 in amino acids: CASSPLTSGVEGEQYF. In DNA form, the CDR3 reads TGCGCCAGCAGCCCACTGACTAGCGGGGTCGAGGGGGAGCAGTACTTC.

This clone was found a few times. V usage is TRBV5-4 and J usage is TRBJ2-5; D possibly corresponds to TRBD1 (6 bases). This CDR3 comprises 15 residues. V was pared by 6 bases and J by 5 bases, with 20 bases between. In germline, CDR1 is SGHNT, CDR2 YYREEE (reference sequence). Written as DNA, the CDR3 is TGTGCCAGCACCCTAAACAGGGAACCCGGGGAGACCCAGTACTTC. It encodes CASTLNREPGETQYF.

The V call is TRBV28, the J call TRBJ1-1; D uncertain. The germline gives CDR1 MDHEN, CDR2 SYDVKM. The ends were cut back, 6 bases at V and 5 bases at J, with 13 bases in the middle. The CDR3 loop spans 13 amino acids. The CDR3, as DNA: TGTGCCAGCAGCCCGGTTTGGCAAACTGAAGCTTTCTTT. It translates to CASSPVWQTEAFF.

This chain uses TRBV7-3 with TRBJ2-2; D is unclear. The V gene lost 5 bases and the J gene lost 7 bases, with 17 bases spanning the gap. CDR1 and CDR2 from the germline V gene are SGHTA and FQGTGA. CDR3 length: 15 residues. This chain's CDR3 is CASSPGPRSGGELFF. As DNA, the CDR3 is TGTGCCAGCAGCCCAGGACCACGGTCGGGCGGGGAGCTGTTTTTT. The variable domain in full, with the rest retrieved from reference TRBV7-3 and TRBJ2-2, is GAGVSQTPSNKVTEKGKYVELRCDPISGHTALYWYRQSLGQGPEFLIYFQGTGAADDSGLPNDRFFAVRPEGSVSTLKIQRTERGDSAVYLCASSPGPRSGGELFFGEGSRLTVL.

This clone has just a few counts. This sequence joins TRBV9 and TRBJ1-6, with 9 bases lining up with TRBD1. There are 15 residues in the CDR3. V shed 3 bases and J 8 bases; nucleotides not matched to a gene: 6. CDR1 is SGDLS, CDR2 YYNGEE, per germline. The CDR3 loop is CASSAGTGRDSPLHF. The CDR3, as DNA: TGTGCCAGCAGCGCAGGGACAGGGAGAGATTCACCCCTCCACTTT.

This sequence joins TRBV5-1 and TRBJ2-3, with D maybe TRBD2 (5 bases). V was pared by 0 bases and J by 4 bases, with 6 bases between. Germline values: CDR1 SGHRS, CDR2 YFSETQ. The CDR3 loop spans 13 amino acids. Here the CDR3 DNA reads TGCGCCAGCAGCTTGGGGGGAGCAGATACGCAGTATTTT. Its translation is CASSLGGADTQYF. Full variable domain (remainder filled in from reference TRBV5-1 and TRBJ2-3): KAGVTQTPRYLIKTRGQQVTLSCSPISGHRSVSWYQQTPGQGLQFLFEYFSETQRNKGNFPGRFSGRQFSNSRSEMNVSTLELGDSALYLCASSLGGADTQYFGPGTRLTVL.

The rearrangement links TRBV10-3 to TRBJ1-2, with D possibly TRBD1 on 5 matching bases. The CDR3 sequence is 14 residues long. Germline loops: CDR1 ENHRY, CDR2 SYGVKD. The germline V and J ends were trimmed by 6 bases and 3 bases, with 14 bases remaining between them. The CDR3 coding sequence is TGTGCCATCAGCAGCGACAGTAGAGACTATGGCTACACCTTC. It is translated as CAISSDSRDYGYTF.

V usage is TRBV4-1 and J usage is TRBJ2-7; D is ambiguous. Germline loops: CDR1 MGHRA, CDR2 YSYEKL. The V gene lost 2 bases and the J gene lost 5 bases, with 10 bases spanning the gap. The CDR3 runs 13 residues. CDR3 sequence: CASSQSPANEQYF. The CDR3 nucleotides are TGCGCCAGCAGCCAATCCCCGGCGAACGAGCAGTACTTC.

The gene calls are TRBV28 and TRBJ1-6; TRBD1 matches 8 bases. The trim removed 4 bases at V and 7 bases at J, leaving 6 bases unmatched. Germline V CDR1 and CDR2: MDHEN, SYDVKM. The CDR3 sequence is 15 residues long. The DNA of the CDR3 is TGTGCCAGCAGTTGGATGGACAGGGAAAATTCACCCCTCCACTTT. Encoded protein: CASSWMDRENSPLHF.

V usage is TRBV28 and J usage is TRBJ1-2; D ambiguous. The V and J ends lost 5 bases and 4 bases respectively, with 14 bases between them. In germline, CDR1 is MDHEN, CDR2 SYDVKM. This CDR3 comprises 14 residues. The CDR3 region is CASSLGRAAYGYTF. The CDR3 DNA reads as TGTGCCAGCAGTCTTGGCCGGGCAGCCTATGGCTACACCTTC.

This sequence joins TRBV29-1 and TRBJ2-3, with D possibly TRBD1 on 5 matching bases. The CDR3 is made up of 12 amino acids. Trimming pared 3 bases from V and 4 bases from J, leaving 8 bases between. Germline V gene data show CDR1 as SQVTM and CDR2 as ANQGSEA. The DNA of the CDR3 is TGCAGCGTTGATCAGGGTGCAGATACGCAGTATTTT. Translating it yields CSVDQGADTQYF.

V is TRBV5-6 and J is TRBJ2-3; 10 nucleotides line up with TRBD1. This CDR3 spans 16 amino acids. J lost 2 bases, V lost 6 bases, and 9 bases had no gene match. Germline CDR1 reads SGHDT; CDR2 reads YYEEEE. The CDR3 bases are TGTGCCAGCACCCCGACAGGGGGCGCGGACACAGATACGCAGTATTTT. Translation gives CASTPTGGADTDTQYF.

This chain joins TRBV7-2 and TRBJ2-3, with D perhaps being TRBD1 or TRBD2 (5 bases each). Deletions cut 5 bases from V and 2 bases from J, with 11 bases between. Germline CDR1 SGHTA, CDR2 FQGNSA. The CDR3 extends over 14 amino acids. The chain's CDR3 is CASSVGTLTDTQYF. CDR3 nucleotides: TGTGCCAGCAGCGTCGGGACGCTCACAGATACGCAGTATTTT.

The V call is TRBV4-3, the J call TRBJ2-1; no clear D gene. The CDR3 loop spans 16 amino acids. Germline V lookup: CDR1 LGHNA, CDR2 YSLEER. V was clipped by 2 bases and J by 9 bases, with 20 bases between them. The CDR3 DNA is TGCGCCAGCAGCCAAAATATAGACCCTGCTTCATTTGAGCAGTTCTTC. This codes for CASSQNIDPASFEQFF.

J is TRBJ2-1 and V is TRBV24-1; 10 bases line up with TRBD1. This CDR3 contains 14 residues. Germline CDR1 is KGHDR and CDR2 is SFDVKD. V trimming: 6 bases; J trimming: 8 bases; junction bases outside the gene matches: 6. Here the CDR3 reads CATSTGTGVYEQFF. For the CDR3, the DNA is TGTGCCACCAGTACCGGGACAGGGGTCTATGAGCAGTTCTTC.

This rearrangement joins TRBV7-2 to TRBJ1-2; 7 bases line up with TRBD1. The CDR3 runs 17 residues. The J segment lost 4 bases and the V segment lost 1 base, leaving 12 bases of the junction unmatched. Germline CDR1 reads SGHTA; CDR2 reads FQGNSA. In nucleotides, the CDR3 is TGTGCCAGCAGCTTAGATGTGGGCAGGGGGGCCCTCTATGGCTACACCTTC. Protein: CASSLDVGRGALYGYTF.

A single count supports this clone. The chain has TRBV2 and TRBJ2-1, with 11 bases that match TRBD2. The CDR3 runs 13 residues. V shed 6 bases, J shed 8 bases, and the junction held 3 bases outside the gene matches. Germline CDR1 and CDR2: SNHLY and FYNNEI. CDR3 sequence: CASSQGLADEQFF. CDR3 nucleotides: TGTGCCAGCAGCCAGGGACTAGCGGATGAGCAGTTCTTC.

The chain is built from TRBV27 and TRBJ2-2; possibly TRBD1 or TRBD2 for D (5 bases each). Deletions cut 4 bases from V and 5 bases from J, with 20 bases between. The germline V gene encodes CDR1 MNHEY and CDR2 SMNVEV (reference sequence). This CDR3 comprises 17 residues. The CDR3 DNA follows: TGTGCCAGCAGTTCCTGGGACGGGACCCCTTCGACCGGGGAGCTGTTTTTT. The encoded protein is CASSSWDGTPSTGELFF.

This chain uses TRBV7-9 with TRBJ2-7; 8 bases agree with TRBD1. Germline CDR1 reads SEHNR; CDR2 reads FQNEAQ (reference sequence). This CDR3 region has 17 residues. V trimming: 5 bases; J trimming: 1 base; junction bases outside the gene matches: 13. The CDR3: CASSHYATGAGSYEQYF. In nucleotides, the CDR3 is TGTGCCAGCAGCCACTATGCGACAGGGGCGGGTTCCTACGAGCAGTACTTC.

The chain links TRBV28 to TRBJ2-1, with 9 positions matching TRBD2. There are 17 residues in the CDR3. V shed 3 bases and J 6 bases; nucleotides not matched to a gene: 12. Germline-derived CDR1 and CDR2 are MDHEN and SYDVKM. CDR3 region: CASSLLREGWTSNEQFF. CDR3 DNA sequence: TGTGCCAGCAGTTTGCTGCGGGAGGGCTGGACGTCCAATGAGCAGTTCTTC.

The sample holds a few counts of this clone. The chain carries TRBV19 and TRBJ2-1; D is possibly TRBD1 (5 bases). V was cut by 0 bases and J by 4 bases, with 16 bases left in between. The CDR3 consists of 17 residues. From germline, CDR1 is LNHDA and CDR2 SQIVND (reference sequence). This CDR3 is CASSIDRGTAGYNEQFF. Here the CDR3 DNA reads TGTGCCAGTAGTATAGATAGGGGAACCGCAGGTTACAATGAGCAGTTCTTC.

In its sample, this clone was seen a few times. At the DNA level, this CDR3 is encoded by other sequences in the same sample as well. J is TRBJ2-7 and V is TRBV3-1 (or the pseudogene TRBV3-2), with 9 bases fitting TRBD1. The junction had 1 base not matched to a gene; V was cut back by 4 bases and J by 0 bases. The CDR3 has 14 amino acids. Germline CDR1 reads LGHDT; CDR2 reads YNNKEL (reference sequence). Here the CDR3 reads CASSPGQGSYEQYF. The CDR3, as DNA: TGTGCCAGCAGCCCGGGACAGGGCTCCTACGAGCAGTACTTC.

This chain links TRBV21-1 with TRBJ2-1. TRBV21-1 corresponds to a pseudogene. The CDR3 runs 16 residues. CDR3 amino acids: CASSKRGAGNHNEQFF. The CDR3 DNA reads as TGTGCCAGCAGCAAAAGGGGGGCGGGAAACCACAATGAGCAGTTCTTC.

This chain uses TRBV24-1 with TRBJ2-2; the D gene is possibly TRBD1 (5 bases). V dropped 5 bases and J dropped 2 bases, with 17 bases sitting between them. This CDR3 contains 17 residues. Germline V gene lookup returns CDR1 KGHDR and CDR2 SFDVKD. The CDR3 loop is CATSGPGPGHNTGELFF. For the CDR3, the DNA is TGTGCCACCAGTGGCCCCGGGCCCGGACATAACACCGGGGAGCTGTTTTTT.

This chain links TRBV5-5 with TRBJ2-7; D may correspond to TRBD1 or TRBD2 (6 bases each). This CDR3 has 15 residues. V dropped 4 bases and J dropped 7 bases, with 21 bases sitting between them. In germline, CDR1 is SGHKS, CDR2 YYEKEE (reference sequence). The CDR3 sequence: CASSETGAPAGEQYF. CDR3 sequence (DNA): TGTGCCAGCAGCGAGACGGGGGCCCCGGCGGGGGAGCAGTACTTC.

The chain carries TRBV10-2 and TRBJ1-2, with 7 bases identical to TRBD1. The CDR3 consists of 15 residues. Germline V gives CDR1 WSHSY, CDR2 SAAADI. Germline trimming cut 0 bases from V and 9 bases from J; bases unmatched to any gene: 10. This CDR3 reads CASSESGGQSISYTF. The CDR3 DNA reads as TGCGCCAGCAGTGAGTCGGGGGGACAGTCCATAAGCTACACCTTC.